This T cell receptor beta chain stems from a study of T cell responses to AZD1222 COVID-19 vaccine. Across the study: Pooling covered second doses at about 4 or about 12 weeks.

A remark on this clone: Its antigen is currently unknown.

In germline, CDR1 is MDHEN, CDR2 SYDVKM. After removal of 9 bases from V and 4 bases from J, the junction contained 20 bases not matched to a gene. This CDR3 is built from 18 residues. Profiling relied on immunoSEQ multiplex PCR, and the TCRdb table lists in-frame clones only, not all of them. The profile covers 90,000 to 150,000 clones, with over 75% appearing a single time and around 6.2% taken by the ten largest. The study, taken as a whole, reports: The span of vaccine-associated CD4 TCRs extended across spike, with dominance at 160-218 and 743-854. Spike-specific TCR breadth and depth both grew after two AZD1222 doses.

The sequencing used peripheral blood, collected on day 0 of AZD1222 vaccination. This rearrangement joins TRBV28 to TRBJ1-1; 10 nucleotides agree with TRBD1. The receptor was isolated from an adult in good health. The CDR3 protein is CASSTGGAGRAEVTEAFF. Here the CDR3 DNA reads TGTGCCAGTTCGACAGGGGGCGCGGGAAGGGCTGAGGTCACTGAAGCTTTCTTT.